This T cell receptor beta chain was identified during a study of blood T cell repertoires in COVID-19 (dated by TCRdb to about 2020). Describing the broader study: The collaborator samples originated in the United States, Italy and Spain and spanned the acute and convalescent phases of COVID-19. Where available, HLA class I and class II types were taken from metadata supplied by the sample provider and were not determined by assay-based typing. The samples were drawn from the first 160 participants of the ongoing ImmuneRACE study and from over 950 subjects provided by 6 global collaborators. The material from the prospective study consisted of cDNA or gDNA derived from T cells, B-cell-depleted T cells, or PBMCs. The dataset comprised deeply sampled blood TCRbeta repertoires from subjects exposed to, actively infected with, or recovered from COVID-19. Sample metadata almost always included a de-identified subject ID, COVID-19 status, age in years and sex. A freely available public database, intended as a resource for researchers studying the immune response to SARS-CoV-2, is where the repertoires were released.

With respect to this clone: It has no known antigen specificity. Per-base quality was not reported, and no clone a single base away is much larger than it.

CDR1 and CDR2 were assigned from the germline V gene as KGHDR and SFDVKD. The CDR3 has 14 amino acids, counting the end cysteine and phenylalanine. Only the CDR3 DNA is retained, 42 bases long and in frame from the first base. Deletion took 3 bases off V and 9 bases off J, with a span of 15 bases between the germline ends. The immunoSEQ Assay, a bias-controlled multiplex PCR, was used to amplify TCRbeta CDR3 regions from genomic DNA. The authors processed their data as follows. Within the assay, amplification of reference gene primers was used to estimate how many nucleated cells each sample contained. To quantify the absolute abundance of each unique TCRbeta CDR3 rearrangement, sequence reads were collapsed and filtered. For each sample, productive Simpson clonality was calculated by taking the square root of Simpson's diversity index across productive rearrangements. Here the immuneACCESS table is served through TCRdb, limited to in-frame sequences with V and J called. Missing clones are a known gap in these copies; in checked studies unresolved V genes cover under half, and the rest lacks a known reason. The V and J calls and clone size are taken from that table; D and trimming were inferred from the DNA. The sample table contains roughly 700,000 clones; only one count was recorded for around 89% of them. Over 0.2% of the sample comes from the top ten.

Study-wide conclusions, independent of this receptor: Clinical and demographic metadata were provided uncurated, with the amount varying by source and participant.

Collaborating institutions collected whole blood in K2EDTA tubes following their own protocols. For TCRbeta analysis, collaborators shipped samples as frozen whole blood, isolated PBMCs, or DNA extracted from either of those sample types. The source of this sequence is a young woman with acute or convalescent COVID-19. Specimen: peripheral blood. The chain employs TRBV24-1 and TRBJ2-3; TRBD1 is a weak D gene call, 5 bases matching. The DNA sequence is TGTGCCACCAGTGATATCCGGCCCCAGGGAACGCAGTATTTT. The resulting protein is CATSDIRPQGTQYF.